This T cell receptor beta chain was documented in a study of T cell changes during pregnancy in multiple sclerosis. In germline, CDR1 is MDHEN, CDR2 SYDVKM. CDR3 length equals 14 residues. The junction had 13 bases not matched to a gene; V was cut back by 11 bases and J by 4 bases. Sequenced by immunoSEQ multiplex PCR; TCRdb stores in-frame clones only, minus some. Of 50,000 to 65,000 clones listed, roughly 92% are singletons. The chain employs TRBV28 and TRBJ1-2; TRBD1 agrees at 7 bases. The sequencing here drew on CD8+ T cells from peripheral blood mononuclear cells, taken in the second trimester of pregnancy. This TCR came from a female donor with multiple sclerosis, enrolled in a pregnancy study. The CDR3 DNA reads as TGTGCCTCCAACAGAAGGGGGCAGGTCTATGGCTACACCTTC. Protein sequence: CASNRRGQVYGYTF.